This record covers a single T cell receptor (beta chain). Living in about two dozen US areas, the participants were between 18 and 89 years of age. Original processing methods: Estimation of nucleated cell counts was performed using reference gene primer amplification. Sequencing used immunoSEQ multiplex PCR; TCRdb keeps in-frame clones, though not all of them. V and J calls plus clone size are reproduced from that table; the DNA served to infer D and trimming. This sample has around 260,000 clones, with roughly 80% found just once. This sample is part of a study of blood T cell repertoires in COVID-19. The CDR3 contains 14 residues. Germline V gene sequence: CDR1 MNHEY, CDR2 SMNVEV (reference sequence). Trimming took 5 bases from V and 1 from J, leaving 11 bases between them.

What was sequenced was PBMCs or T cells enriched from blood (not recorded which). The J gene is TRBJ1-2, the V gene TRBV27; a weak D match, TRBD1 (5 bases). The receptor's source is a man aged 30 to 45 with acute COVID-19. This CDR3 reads CASSRQPVNYGYTF. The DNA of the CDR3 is TGTGCCAGCAGTAGACAGCCAGTTAACTATGGCTACACCTTC.